This T cell receptor beta chain was captured in a study of PD-L1 blockade in urothelial cancer. The J segment lost 5 bases and the V segment lost 6 bases, leaving 9 bases of the junction unmatched. CDR1 and CDR2 from the germline V gene are MNHEY and SMNVEV (reference sequence). The CDR3 is 16 amino acids. Spike-ins of synthetic TCR analog templates went into each PCR. Produced via immunoSEQ multiplex PCR; TCRdb's table is partial and in-frame only. Altogether about 95,000 clones are present, roughly 84% being singletons, with the ten largest covering roughly 2%. This sample's time point: pretreatment peripheral blood.

The gene calls are TRBV27 and TRBJ1-6; 8 bases line up with TRBD1. The sequence came from a man between 60 and 70 years old with urothelial cancer. This sample comprised PBMCs, obtained around atezolizumab (anti-PD-L1) treatment. Here the CDR3 DNA reads TGTGCCAGCAGCGGAACAGGGGGGCCTCATAATTCACCCCTCCACTTT. This codes for CASSGTGGPHNSPLHF.